This TCR beta chain was sequenced for a study of technical replicates of blood from a handful of donors. The germline V gene encodes CDR1 SNHLY and CDR2 FYNNEI. This CDR3 comprises 13 residues. Trimming took 5 bases from V and 5 from J; bases not matched to a gene: 6. Assay used: immunoSEQ multiplex PCR; TCRdb lists only in-frame clones, some missing. Of about 67,000 clones listed, roughly 98% are singletons. Sequencing used T cells isolated from PBMCs. This chain connects TRBV2 to TRBJ2-7, with 7 bases lining up with TRBD1. The TCR sequence derives from a human donor in good health. CDR3 sequence: CASSRQGRDEQYF. The CDR3 DNA reads as TGTGCCAGCAGTCGACAGGGCCGGGACGAGCAGTACTTC.